The rows below give T cell receptor beta chains drawn from one sample of a study of blood T cell repertoires in COVID-19. Assay: immunoSEQ multiplex PCR; the TCRdb copy retains only in-frame clones and omits some. The sample has 360,000 or so clones, around 86% seen once. The sequenced sample consisted of PBMCs or T cells enriched from blood (not recorded which). Receptors originate from a woman in her 50s who had recovered from COVID-19. CDR3s include the opening cysteine and the closing phenylalanine or tryptophan. Fields, in order: clone size, V gene, J gene, D gene, CDR3 protein, CDR3 DNA. A D gene is named only where the DNA matches it firmly. For some rows the clone size is stated as once, few or many, or as a class when expanded; others skip it.

.,TRBV2,TRBJ1-2,TRBD1,CASSSQMTGTGFGGYTF,TGTGCCAGCAGTTCTCAAATGACCGGGACAGGGTTCGGTGGCTACACCTTC
.,TRBV19,TRBJ2-2,TRBD2,CASRTSGRAGELFF,TGTGCCAGTAGGACTAGCGGGAGGGCCGGGGAGCTGTTTTTT
once,TRBV10-1,TRBJ1-5,.,CASAEQGGCNQPQHF,TGCGCCAGCGCCGAACAGGGTGGTTGCAATCAGCCCCAGCATTTT
few,TRBV7-2,TRBJ1-2,TRBD1,CASSISGTGVANYGYTF,TGTGCCAGCAGCATATCCGGGACAGGGGTAGCTAACTATGGCTACACCTTC
few,TRBV20-1,TRBJ1-1,.,CSGSEAFF,TGCAGTGGGAGTGAAGCTTTCTTT
.,TRBV28,TRBJ1-2,.,CASSLFSRNGYTF,TGTGCCAGCAGTTTATTCTCCAGGAATGGCTACACCTTC
.,TRBV20-1,TRBJ1-2,TRBD1,CSASPDTGGIGYTF,TGCAGTGCTAGTCCAGACACAGGGGGCATTGGCTACACCTTC
.,TRBV10-3,TRBJ2-3,.,CAISGQGGNTDTQYF,TGTGCCATCAGTGGCCAAGGGGGAAACACAGATACGCAGTATTTT
few,TRBV24-1,TRBJ1-5,TRBD1,CAIGQVNQPQHF,TGTGCCATCGGACAGGTCAATCAGCCCCAGCATTTT
.,TRBV27,TRBJ2-1,.,CATAGQSYNEQFF,TGTGCCACGGCGGGACAGTCTTACAATGAGCAGTTCTTC
.,TRBV30,TRBJ1-2,.,CAWEDRPPYNYGYTF,TGTGCCTGGGAAGACAGGCCTCCTTATAACTATGGCTACACCTTC
once,TRBV7-9,TRBJ1-2,.,CASSPPLPGDSYGYTF,TGTGCCAGCAGCCCTCCCCTCCCGGGGGATAGCTATGGCTACACCTTC
.,TRBV6-1,TRBJ1-5,.,CASSERGGFSNQPQHF,TGTGCCAGCAGTGAACGGGGAGGGTTTAGCAATCAGCCCCAGCATTTT
once,TRBV18,TRBJ1-6,.,CASSPLDRNSPLHF,TGTGCCAGCTCACCACTAGACAGAAATTCACCCCTCCACTTT
.,TRBV5-4,TRBJ2-2,TRBD2,CASSLLAGGIGELFF,TGTGCCAGCAGCTTGCTAGCGGGGGGAATCGGGGAGCTGTTTTTT
.,TRBV5-4,TRBJ2-5,TRBD2,CASSQTSLGETQYF,TGTGCCAGCAGCCAGACTAGCTTGGGAGAGACCCAGTACTTC
.,TRBV30,TRBJ1-2,.,CAWSGMRISGYTF,TGTGCCTGGAGTGGAATGAGGATTAGTGGCTACACCTTC
.,TRBV11-2,TRBJ1-5,TRBD1,CASSLDLTGAQHF,TGTGCCAGCAGCTTAGATCTAACAGGGGCTCAGCATTTT
.,TRBV7-2,TRBJ1-5,.,CASSAGDQPQHF,TGTGCCAGCAGCGCCGGGGATCAGCCCCAGCATTTT
.,TRBV4-2,TRBJ2-2,TRBD1,CASSHLRVRDRGWTGELFF,TGTGCCAGCAGCCACCTGAGAGTCCGGGACAGGGGGTGGACCGGGGAGCTGTTTTTT
.,TRBV14,TRBJ2-1,TRBD2,CASSQDPMIAGGPVYEQFF,TGTGCCAGCAGCCAAGATCCCATGATAGCGGGAGGGCCCGTGTATGAGCAGTTCTTC
.,TRBV5-1,TRBJ1-1,TRBD1,CASSLSSGGTEAFF,TGCGCCAGCAGCTTGTCTTCAGGGGGCACTGAAGCTTTCTTT
.,TRBV10-3,TRBJ1-2,.,CAISEGINYGYTF,TGTGCCATCAGTGAGGGCATTAACTATGGCTACACCTTC
once,TRBV7-2,TRBJ2-1,TRBD2,CASSSSSATSRIGEQFF,TGTGCCAGCAGCTCATCCTCCGCGACTAGCCGCATTGGGGAGCAGTTCTTC
.,TRBV7-9,TRBJ2-7,TRBD1,CASSSAMTGLYEQYF,TGTGCCAGCAGCTCGGCGATGACAGGGCTCTACGAGCAGTACTTC
.,TRBV9,TRBJ2-2,.,CASRRSGQSVGELFF,TGTGCCAGCAGGCGATCGGGACAAAGTGTCGGGGAGCTGTTTTTT
.,TRBV4-1,TRBJ1-2,TRBD1,CASSHPEKTGTAGYTF,TGCGCCAGCAGCCACCCTGAAAAGACAGGGACTGCTGGCTACACCTTC
.,TRBV18,TRBJ1-1,.,CASSVAGSHTEAFF,TGTGCCAGCTCGGTGGCGGGGAGCCACACTGAAGCTTTCTTT
.,TRBV18,TRBJ1-3,.,CASSPLAGNTIYF,TGTGCCAGCTCACCCTTGGCAGGAAACACCATATATTTT
.,TRBV7-2,TRBJ2-1,TRBD2,CASSTSGYNEQFF,TGTGCCAGCAGCACTAGCGGGTACAATGAGCAGTTCTTC
.,TRBV2,TRBJ1-4,TRBD1,CASTNRGQDEKLFF,TGTGCCAGCACCAACAGGGGGCAAGATGAAAAACTGTTTTTT
few,TRBV30,TRBJ1-2,.,CAWVRAGVGYGYTF,TGTGCCTGGGTTCGGGCAGGGGTAGGGTATGGCTACACCTTC
.,TRBV6-5,TRBJ1-2,.,CASDYSPSYGYTF,TGTGCCAGTGACTACTCCCCTTCTTATGGCTACACCTTC
.,TRBV6-5,TRBJ2-3,.,CASRPQQTSTDTQYF,TGTGCCAGCAGACCCCAACAGACAAGCACAGATACGCAGTATTTT
.,TRBV5-1,TRBJ1-2,TRBD1,CASSADRANYGYTF,TGCGCCAGCAGCGCCGACAGGGCCAACTATGGCTACACCTTC
.,TRBV3-1/TRBV3-2,TRBJ1-1,.,CASSQENMNTEAFF,TGTGCCAGCAGCCAAGAGAACATGAACACTGAAGCTTTCTTT
.,TRBV6-5,TRBJ1-2,.,CATSFLGVDGYTF,TGTGCCACCTCCTTTCTAGGGGTTGACGGCTACACCTTC
.,TRBV2,TRBJ1-2,TRBD1,CASSEALRQGGIDYGYTF,TGTGCCAGCAGTGAAGCGTTAAGACAGGGTGGGATTGACTATGGCTACACCTTC
.,TRBV30,TRBJ1-1,.,CAWSRPPGNRPGAFF,TGTGCCTGGAGCCGACCCCCAGGTAACCGTCCTGGGGCTTTCTTT
.,TRBV19,TRBJ1-1,TRBD1,CASSAQGITEAFF,TGTGCCAGTAGTGCACAGGGGATCACTGAAGCTTTCTTT
.,TRBV3-1/TRBV3-2,TRBJ1-1,TRBD1,CASSLPGQGITEAFF,TGTGCCAGCAGCCTACCGGGACAGGGGATCACTGAAGCTTTCTTT
.,TRBV5-1,TRBJ1-2,.,CASSSSPVGARDYGYTF,TGCGCCAGCAGCTCTTCCCCAGTGGGGGCTCGAGACTATGGCTACACCTTC
.,TRBV13,TRBJ1-1,.,CASSLGQDTEAFF,TGTGCCAGCAGCTTAGGACAGGACACTGAAGCTTTCTTT
.,TRBV5-1,TRBJ1-2,.,CASSLEIQGVLGYGYTF,TGCGCCAGCAGCTTGGAGATACAGGGTGTCTTGGGCTATGGCTACACCTTC
.,TRBV9,TRBJ2-7,TRBD2,CASSLGTSGNEQYF,TGTGCCAGCAGCCTCGGGACTAGCGGCAACGAGCAGTACTTC
.,TRBV6-4,TRBJ2-7,TRBD1,CASSDPLGQASSYEQYF,TGTGCCAGCAGTGACCCCCTAGGACAGGCCAGCTCCTACGAGCAGTACTTC
.,TRBV12-3/TRBV12-4,TRBJ1-2,.,CASSFGRAGYTF,TGTGCCAGCAGTTTCGGCAGGGCTGGCTACACCTTC
.,TRBV2,TRBJ2-7,TRBD1,CANSGTGGEQYF,TGTGCCAACTCCGGGACAGGGGGAGAGCAGTACTTC
.,TRBV19,TRBJ1-6,.,CASSIFQVGSPLHF,TGTGCCAGTAGTATATTCCAGGTTGGATCACCCCTCCACTTT
.,TRBV5-1,TRBJ1-1,TRBD1,CASSSGTGVTNTEAFF,TGCGCCAGCAGCTCCGGGACAGGGGTTACGAACACTGAAGCTTTCTTT
.,TRBV5-4,TRBJ1-1,TRBD1,CASSLYRGNTEAFF,TGTGCCAGCAGCTTGTACAGGGGAAACACTGAAGCTTTCTTT
.,TRBV6-4,TRBJ2-7,.,CASRPKWQAKQYF,TGTGCCAGCAGGCCTAAATGGCAAGCGAAGCAGTACTTC
.,TRBV6-6,TRBJ1-3,TRBD1,CASNHFNRGSIYF,TGTGCCAGCAATCATTTCAACAGGGGTTCCATATATTTT
.,TRBV6-5,TRBJ1-1,.,CASRADSRVAFF,TGTGCCAGCAGGGCAGACTCACGCGTGGCTTTCTTT
.,TRBV7-2,TRBJ2-7,.,CASSARDWGGEQYF,TGTGCCAGCAGCGCCCGGGACTGGGGTGGCGAGCAGTACTTC
once,TRBV7-9,TRBJ1-1,.,CASSPGGEAFF,TGTGCCAGCAGCCCGGGGGGTGAAGCTTTCTTT
.,TRBV2,TRBJ2-5,.,CASRTLRNQETQYF,TGTGCCAGCAGGACCCTCAGGAACCAAGAGACCCAGTACTTC
once,TRBV19,TRBJ1-5,.,CASSITVGRSNQPQHF,TGTGCCAGTAGTATTACAGTCGGGAGGAGCAATCAGCCCCAGCATTTT